This T cell receptor (beta chain) was sequenced for a study of blood T cells in healthy people across ages. Investigators took ten milliliters of peripheral blood from every donor. Whenever a sample was processed, at least 7 million PBMCs were isolated. A word on this clonotype: Its antigen is currently unknown.

Alongside a J-beta primer mix, a sample-barcoded 5' primer served in a second PCR lasting roughly 6 to 11 cycles. Each of the cDNA molecules was tagged by a template-switch adaptor with 12 random nucleotides. A single record per CDR3 protein comes from TCRdb applying MiXCR to the 5' RACE reads. In the table there are around 970,000 distinct CDR3 sequences, about 53% of which are singletons. The CDR3 has 16 amino acids. The germline V gene has CDR1 SEHNR and CDR2 FQNEAQ (reference sequence). The V segment lost 0 bases and the J segment 6 bases; nucleotides outside the gene matches: 7. Study-level results: Both naive CD4+ cell counts and diversity were greater in long-lived donors than in aged donors.

The TCR comes from a woman between 55 and 75 years old in good health. V gene TRBV7-9 combines with J gene TRBJ2-1; 8 bases fit TRBD2. The sequencing sample was made of blood. The CDR3, as DNA: TGTGCCAGCAGCTTAGCGTCGGGGGGGCGTTTCAATGAGCAGTTCTTC. Its translation is CASSLASGGRFNEQFF.